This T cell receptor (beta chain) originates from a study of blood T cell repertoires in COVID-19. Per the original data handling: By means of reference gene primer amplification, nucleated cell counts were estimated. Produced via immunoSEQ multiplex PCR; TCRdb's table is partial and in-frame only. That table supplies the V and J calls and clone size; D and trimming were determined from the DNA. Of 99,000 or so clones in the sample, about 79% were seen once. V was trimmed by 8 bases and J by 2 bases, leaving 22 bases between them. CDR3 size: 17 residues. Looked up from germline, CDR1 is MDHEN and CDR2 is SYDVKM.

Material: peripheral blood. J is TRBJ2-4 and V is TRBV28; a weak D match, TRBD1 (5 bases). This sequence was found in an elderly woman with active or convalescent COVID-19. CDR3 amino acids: CASEGQGATSTKNIQYF. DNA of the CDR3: TGTGCCAGCGAAGGGCAGGGTGCAACTTCGACCAAAAACATTCAGTACTTC.